This entry features one TCR beta chain sequence. Antigen unknown. The assay was immunoSEQ multiplex PCR, and TCRdb's table has in-frame clones only and misses some. The sample carries about 26,000 clones, roughly 86% recorded once. These data originate in a study of OX40 agonist ivuxolimab in advanced cancers. Whole-study context: The dose-escalation group included hepatocellular carcinoma, melanoma, renal cell carcinoma and head and neck cancer.

The study, taken as a whole, reports: Clonal expansion from baseline to week 6 occurred in both CD4+ and CD8+ T cells.

V was clipped by 2 bases and J by 4 bases; unmatched bases: 6. This CDR3 region has 15 residues. Germline CDR1 reads SNHLY; CDR2 reads FYNNEI. Sequenced here: CD4+ or CD8+ T cells sorted from blood, sampled in a trial of the OX40 agonist ivuxolimab. V usage is TRBV2 and J usage is TRBJ2-7; 9 bases match TRBD2. The clonotype comes from an adult with an advanced solid tumor such as melanoma, head and neck, liver or kidney cancer. This CDR3 reads CASSENSGSWYEQYF. The CDR3 DNA reads TGTGCCAGCAGTGAAAATAGCGGGAGTTGGTACGAGCAGTACTTC.